The 4 T cell receptor beta chains in this list originate from one sample, sequenced in a study of T cells in Graves' hyperthyroidism and ophthalmopathy. TCR beta CDR3 sequences were amplified from RNA transcripts. The TCR CDR3 first-round RT-PCR relied on the HTBI primer set. TCRdb re-analysed the multiplex PCR reads in MiXCR, keeping a single row per CDR3 protein. The table lists approximately 490,000 distinct CDR3 sequences, roughly 23% of them singletons. The sample comprised blood. These receptors came from a woman in her 70s with Graves' ophthalmopathy.

This chain uses TRBV5-1 with TRBJ2-1; 10 bases map to TRBD2. Looked up from germline, CDR1 is SGHRS and CDR2 is YFSETQ. This CDR3 has 15 amino acids. The V and J ends lost 1 base and 8 bases, in that order; junction bases with no gene match: 6. Here the CDR3 reads CASSLTSGKEDEQFF. As DNA, the CDR3 is TGCGCCAGCAGCTTGACTAGCGGGAAAGAAGATGAGCAGTTCTTC.

This clonotype was detected a few times. One end of the junction varies from germline; a read error may be responsible. The chain combines TRBV11-2 with TRBJ2-1; D tentatively fits TRBD1 or TRBD2 (5 bases each). The CDR3 contains 13 residues. The germline V gene encodes CDR1 SGHAT and CDR2 FQNNGV. CDR3 in DNA: TGTGCCAGCAGCTTAGGGGCCGCCAGGGACCGCCTCTTC. It yields the protein CASSLGAARDRLF. Full variable domain (rest looked up from reference TRBV11-2 and TRBJ2-1): EAGVAQSPRYKIIEKRQSVAFWCNPISGHATLYWYQQILGQGPKLLIQFQNNGVVDDSQLPKDRFSAERLKGVDSTLKIQPAKLEDSAVYLCASSLGAARDRLFGPGTRLTVL.

This clonotype was seen a handful of times. The CDR3, as DNA: TGTGCCAGCAGCATTAGTACAGGGGGCAATGAGCAGTTCTTC. It translates to CASSISTGGNEQFF. The chain combines TRBV7-2 with TRBJ2-1, with 8 positions matching TRBD1. CDR1 is SGHTA, CDR2 FQGNSA, per germline. Unmatched junction bases numbered 6, after V lost 5 bases and J lost 6 bases. CDR3 size: 14 residues.

The genes are TRBV9 and TRBJ2-5; 13 nucleotides line up with TRBD2. CDR3 length: 17 residues. Germline trimming cut 0 bases from V and 5 bases from J; bases unmatched to any gene: 7. Germline V CDR1 and CDR2: SGDLS, YYNGEE. The CDR3 DNA follows: TGTGCCAGCAGCGTAGCTACTAGCGGGAGGGCCGGTGAGACCCAGTACTTC. Translated, it gives CASSVATSGRAGETQYF.